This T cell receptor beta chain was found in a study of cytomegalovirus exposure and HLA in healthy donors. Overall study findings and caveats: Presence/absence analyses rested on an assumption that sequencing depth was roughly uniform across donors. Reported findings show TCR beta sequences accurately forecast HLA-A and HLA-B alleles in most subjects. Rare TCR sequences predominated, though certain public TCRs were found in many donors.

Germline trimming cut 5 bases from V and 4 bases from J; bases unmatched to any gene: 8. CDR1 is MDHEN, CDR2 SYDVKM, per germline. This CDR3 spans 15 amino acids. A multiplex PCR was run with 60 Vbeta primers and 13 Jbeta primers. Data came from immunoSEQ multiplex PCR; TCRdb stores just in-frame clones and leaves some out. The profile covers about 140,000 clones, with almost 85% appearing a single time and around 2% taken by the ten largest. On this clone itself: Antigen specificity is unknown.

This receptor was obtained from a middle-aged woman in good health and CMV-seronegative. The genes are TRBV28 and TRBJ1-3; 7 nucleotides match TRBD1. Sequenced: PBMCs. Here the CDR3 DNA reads TGTGCCAGCAGTCCATACAGGGGAGCAGGAAACACCATATATTTT. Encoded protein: CASSPYRGAGNTIYF.